Below, 17 T cell receptor beta chains from the same sample are listed, as sequenced in a study of cytomegalovirus exposure and HLA in healthy donors. A multiplex PCR was run with 60 Vbeta primers and 13 Jbeta primers. Generated by immunoSEQ multiplex PCR, the TCRdb table keeps only in-frame clones and is missing some. The sample spans roughly 190,000 clones; the ten largest clones claim 6.5%. Source material: PBMCs. The receptors originated from a man younger than 40 in good health and CMV-seronegative.

This chain connects TRBV5-5 to TRBJ1-4; no clear D. V lost 4 bases to trimming and J lost 2 bases, with 12 bases between them. The CDR3 spans 15 residues. Germline-derived CDR1 and CDR2 are SGHKS and YYEKEE (reference sequence). The CDR3 loop reads CASSQGWATNEKLFF. The CDR3 DNA reads TGTGCCAGCAGCCAAGGTTGGGCGACTAATGAAAAACTGTTTTTT.

The chain is built from TRBV7-3 and TRBJ2-1; TRBD2 matches 11 bases. The CDR3 totals 18 residues. V dropped 4 bases and J dropped 9; count of bases not matched to a gene: 17. Looked up from germline, CDR1 is SGHTA and CDR2 is FQGTGA. CDR3 in amino acids: CASSWPILLAGEAGEQFF. CDR3 sequence (DNA): TGTGCCAGCAGCTGGCCCATACTACTAGCGGGAGAGGCGGGTGAGCAGTTCTTC.

CDR3 region: CASSEMRDQPQHF. Here the CDR3 DNA reads TGTGCCAGCAGTGAAATGAGGGATCAGCCCCAGCATTTT. J is TRBJ1-5 and V is TRBV2; D call uncertain. Deletions cut 2 bases from V and 5 bases from J, with 7 bases between. Germline V gene lookup returns CDR1 SNHLY and CDR2 FYNNEI. The CDR3 loop spans 13 amino acids.

The chain has TRBV7-9 and TRBJ2-5; D remains unclear. Trimming stripped 5 bases from V and 5 bases from J, with 9 bases between. The CDR3 totals 12 residues. Germline V gene data show CDR1 as SEHNR and CDR2 as FQNEAQ (reference sequence). CDR3 DNA: TGTGCCAGCAGCCTGTACACCGAGACCCAGTACTTC. It translates to CASSLYTETQYF. The whole variable domain, remainder taken from reference TRBV7-9 and TRBJ2-5, is DTGVSQNPRHKITKRGQNVTFRCDPISEHNRLYWYRQTLGQGPEFLTYFQNEAQLEKSRLLSDRFSAERPKGSFSTLEIQRTEQGDSAMYLCASSLYTETQYFGPGTRLLVL.

CDR3 nucleotide sequence: TGCAGCGTGCGGCTAGGGACAGGGACTGCAACTAATGAAAAACTGTTTTTT. This translates into CSVRLGTGTATNEKLFF. This chain links TRBV29-1 with TRBJ1-4, with 9 bases lining up with TRBD1. Trimming took 6 bases from V and 0 from J; bases not matched to a gene: 11. The CDR3 is 17 amino acids. In germline, CDR1 is SQVTM, CDR2 ANQGSEA.

V and J are TRBV11-2 and TRBJ2-1; 7 bases align to TRBD2. Trimming at V came to 5 bases and at J to 4 bases, leaving 5 bases not matched to a gene. The CDR3 totals 14 residues. Germline values: CDR1 SGHAT, CDR2 FQNNGV. CDR3 DNA: TGTGCCAGCAGCCCCTTCGGGGGGTACAATGAGCAGTTCTTC. It specifies CASSPFGGYNEQFF.

The V gene is TRBV7-2, the J gene TRBJ2-2; perhaps TRBD2 as D (5 bases). This CDR3 comprises 13 residues. V was cut by 1 base and J by 6 bases, with 6 bases left in between. Per the germline V gene, CDR1 is SGHTA and CDR2 is FQGNSA. The CDR3 coding sequence is TGTGCCAGCAGCTTAGAGAGGGCCGGGGAGCTGTTTTTT. Residues: CASSLERAGELFF.

The V call is TRBV30, the J call TRBJ1-6; D gene unclear. V was trimmed by 4 bases and J by 5 bases, leaving 6 bases between them. Germline loops: CDR1 GTSNPN, CDR2 SVGIG (reference sequence). This CDR3 is 12 amino acids long. The chain's CDR3 is CAWTLNNSPLHF. CDR3 nucleotides: TGTGCCTGGACCCTAAATAATTCACCCCTCCACTTT.

This chain uses TRBV5-1 with TRBJ2-7; TRBD2 matches at 8 bases. This CDR3 spans 16 amino acids. Germline trimming cut 0 bases from V and 2 bases from J; bases unmatched to any gene: 7. The V gene's germline CDR1 is SGHRS and CDR2 YFSETQ. DNA for the CDR3: TGCGCCAGCAGCTTGGCCGGGCCGGGAGGGCCCTACGAGCAGTACTTC. Translating it yields CASSLAGPGGPYEQYF.

The V gene is TRBV5-6, the J gene TRBJ1-3; 7 bases map to TRBD1. This CDR3 is 15 amino acids long. Germline CDR1 SGHDT, CDR2 YYEEEE. J gave up 4 bases and V 0 bases, and 4 bases lay outside the gene matches. The CDR3 region is CASSLVGTAGNTIYF. The CDR3 DNA sequence: TGTGCCAGCAGCTTGGTTGGGACAGCAGGAAACACCATATATTTT.

This chain joins TRBV4-3 and TRBJ1-1; D perhaps matches TRBD1 (5 bases). The V gene lost 0 bases and the J gene lost 4 bases, with 12 bases spanning the gap. The CDR3 length is 15 residues. Germline V gene sequence: CDR1 LGHNA, CDR2 YSLEER. The CDR3 nucleotides are TGCGCCAGCAGCCAAGAGTGGGGCGGGGGCACTGAAGCTTTCTTT. Protein: CASSQEWGGGTEAFF.

The rearrangement uses TRBV6-5 and TRBJ2-7; perhaps TRBD1 as D (6 bases). The CDR3 is made up of 16 amino acids. CDR1 and CDR2 from the germline V gene are MNHEY and SVGAGI. Deletions cut 0 bases from V and 1 base from J, with 13 bases between. CDR3 protein: CASSYSRTATSYEQYF. The CDR3, as DNA: TGTGCCAGCAGTTACTCGAGGACAGCAACGTCCTACGAGCAGTACTTC.

The V call is TRBV7-3, the J call TRBJ2-2; D ambiguous. The germline gives CDR1 SGHTA, CDR2 FQGTGA. V shed 5 bases and J shed 5 bases, with 9 bases lying between them. The CDR3 covers 13 residues. The CDR3 here is CASSHSQTGELFF. CDR3 bases: TGTGCCAGCAGCCACAGCCAAACCGGGGAGCTGTTTTTT. Supplemented by reference TRBV7-3 and TRBJ2-2, the full variable domain reads GAGVSQTPSNKVTEKGKYVELRCDPISGHTALYWYRQSLGQGPEFLIYFQGTGAADDSGLPNDRFFAVRPEGSVSTLKIQRTERGDSAVYLCASSHSQTGELFFGEGSRLTVL.

V usage is TRBV5-1 and J usage is TRBJ1-1; D may be TRBD1 (5 bases). Trimming pared 1 base from V and 1 base from J, leaving 17 bases between. CDR3 length equals 17 residues. Germline assignment: CDR1 SGHRS and CDR2 YFSETQ. The CDR3 DNA is TGCGCCAGCAGCTTGTTACATTCGCTGGGGGGGAACACTGAAGCTTTCTTT. Its translation: CASSLLHSLGGNTEAFF.

The chain joins TRBV18 to TRBJ1-5; tentatively, D is TRBD1 (5 bases). V lost 2 bases to trimming and J lost 1 base, with 15 bases between them. The CDR3 runs to 17 residues. CDR1 and CDR2 (germline): KGHSH, LQKENI. The CDR3 here is CASSPKGYGGSNQPQHF. As DNA, the CDR3 is TGTGCCAGCTCACCAAAAGGGTACGGGGGAAGCAATCAGCCCCAGCATTTT. Based on the CDR3 plus reference TRBV18 and TRBJ1-5, the full variable domain is NAGVMQNPRHLVRRRGQEARLRCSPMKGHSHVYWYRQLPEEGLKFMVYLQKENIIDESGMPKERFSAEFPKEGPSILRIQQVVRGDSAAYFCASSPKGYGGSNQPQHFGDGTRLSIL.

For the CDR3, the DNA is TGTGCCTGGAGGTCGGGGTCTAGCGGGAGCACGTACAATGAGCAGTTCTTC. It encodes CAWRSGSSGSTYNEQFF. The chain combines TRBV30 with TRBJ2-1; 10 bases fit TRBD2. CDR1 and CDR2 (germline): GTSNPN, SVGIG (reference sequence). V dropped 3 bases and J dropped 4; count of bases not matched to a gene: 12. There are 17 residues in the CDR3.

The chain recombines TRBV15 with TRBJ2-5, with 7 bases matching TRBD1. The ends lost 3 bases at V and 7 bases at J; junction bases unmatched: 5. The CDR3 sequence is 13 residues long. The V gene's germline CDR1 is LNHNV and CDR2 YYDKDF (reference sequence). This chain's CDR3 is CATSSVSGGTQYF. As DNA, the CDR3 is TGTGCCACCAGCAGCGTGTCAGGGGGGACCCAGTACTTC.